The present T cell receptor beta chain was sequenced within a study of Ad26.COV2.S vaccination and SARS-CoV-2 variants. The table came from immunoSEQ multiplex PCR; TCRdb's copy has only in-frame clones and leaves some out. Among hundreds of thousands of clones listed, around nine tenths were seen once. Study results and caveats: Vaccine recipients showed a spike-specific TCR breadth that was higher than in placebo recipients. Marked by substantial breadth, spike-specific CD8+ and CD4+ T cell responses were reportedly seen after vaccination.

Indicated treatment: about 20 received Ad26.COV2.S at low or high dose, single or two shots; about 5 received placebo; per-sample allocation not given. Vaccine and placebo recipients were sampled on day 63 after the first injection. Donor was an adult aged 18-55 years in Boston. The V and J ends lost 6 bases and 0 bases, in that order; junction bases with no gene match: 4. CDR1 is MNHNY and CDR2 is SVGAGI in the germline V gene (reference sequence). This CDR3 has 14 residues. Note on this clone: No antigen is known for it.

The source is a person aged 18 to 65 who received the Ad26.COV2.S COVID-19 vaccine or a placebo. The sequenced sample was peripheral blood, obtained in a trial of Ad26.COV2.S vaccine versus placebo. The chain carries TRBV6-6 and TRBJ2-7, with TRBD1 matching over 8 bases. The CDR3 nucleotides read TGTGCCAGCAGGTCGGACAGGGACTCCTACGAGCAGTACTTC. Protein sequence: CASRSDRDSYEQYF.